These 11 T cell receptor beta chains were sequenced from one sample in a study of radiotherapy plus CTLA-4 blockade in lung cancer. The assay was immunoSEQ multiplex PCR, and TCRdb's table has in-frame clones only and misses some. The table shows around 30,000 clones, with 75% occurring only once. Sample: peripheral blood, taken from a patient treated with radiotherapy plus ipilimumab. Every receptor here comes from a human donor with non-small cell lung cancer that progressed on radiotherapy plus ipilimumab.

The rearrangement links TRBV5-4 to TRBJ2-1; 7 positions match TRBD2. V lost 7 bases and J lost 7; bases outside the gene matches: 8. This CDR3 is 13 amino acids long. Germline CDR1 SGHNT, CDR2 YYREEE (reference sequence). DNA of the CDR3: TGTGCCAGCTGGGAGGGAGGATCGAATGAGCAGTTCTTC. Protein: CASWEGGSNEQFF.

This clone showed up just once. The CDR3 DNA reads TGTGCCAGCGGTTCACCCGGACAGGGAAGACGCGGCTACACCTTC. Its protein is CASGSPGQGRRGYTF. The rearrangement uses TRBV6-1 and TRBJ1-2; 8 nucleotides match TRBD1. V gave up 8 bases and J gave up 8 bases; unmatched junction bases: 16. Germline assignment: CDR1 MNHNS and CDR2 SASEGT. The CDR3 is 15 amino acids.

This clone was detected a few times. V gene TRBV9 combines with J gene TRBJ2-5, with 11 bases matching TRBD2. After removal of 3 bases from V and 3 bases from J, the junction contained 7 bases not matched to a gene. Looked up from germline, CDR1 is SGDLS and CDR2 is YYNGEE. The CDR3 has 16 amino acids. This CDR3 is CASSASETSGEETQYF. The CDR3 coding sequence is TGTGCCAGCAGCGCCTCCGAGACTAGCGGGGAAGAGACCCAGTACTTC.

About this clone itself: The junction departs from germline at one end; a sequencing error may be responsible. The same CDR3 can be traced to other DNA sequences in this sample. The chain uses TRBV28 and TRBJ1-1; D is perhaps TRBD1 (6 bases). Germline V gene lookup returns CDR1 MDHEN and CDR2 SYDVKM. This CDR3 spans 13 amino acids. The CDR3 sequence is CASDRMTNTEAFF. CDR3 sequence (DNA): TGTGCCAGCGACAGGATGACTAACACTGAAGCCTTCTTT.

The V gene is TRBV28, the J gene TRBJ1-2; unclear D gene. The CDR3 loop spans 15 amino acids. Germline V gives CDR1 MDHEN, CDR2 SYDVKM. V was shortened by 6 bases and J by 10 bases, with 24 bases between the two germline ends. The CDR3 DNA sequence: TGTGCCAGCAGCCCCCCAACATCGGTCGCAGCTGACTACACCTTC. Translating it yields CASSPPTSVAADYTF.

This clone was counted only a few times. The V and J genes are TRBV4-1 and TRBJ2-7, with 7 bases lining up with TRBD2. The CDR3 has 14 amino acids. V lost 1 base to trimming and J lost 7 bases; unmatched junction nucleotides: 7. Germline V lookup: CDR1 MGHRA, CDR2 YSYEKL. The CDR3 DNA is TGCGCCAGCAGCCAAGCACCAACGGGGGGAGAGCAGTACTTC. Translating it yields CASSQAPTGGEQYF.

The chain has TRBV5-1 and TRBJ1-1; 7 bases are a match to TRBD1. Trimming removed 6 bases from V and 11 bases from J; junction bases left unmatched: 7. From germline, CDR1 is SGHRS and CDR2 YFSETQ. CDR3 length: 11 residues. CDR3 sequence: CASNEGGQAFF. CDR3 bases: TGCGCCAGCAACGAGGGGGGACAGGCTTTCTTT.

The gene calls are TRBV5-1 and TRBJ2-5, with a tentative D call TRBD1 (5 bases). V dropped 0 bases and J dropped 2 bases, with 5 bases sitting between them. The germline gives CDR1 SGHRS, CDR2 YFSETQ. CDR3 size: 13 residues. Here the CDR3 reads CASSLGQQETQYF. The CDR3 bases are TGCGCCAGCAGCTTGGGACAGCAAGAGACCCAGTACTTC.

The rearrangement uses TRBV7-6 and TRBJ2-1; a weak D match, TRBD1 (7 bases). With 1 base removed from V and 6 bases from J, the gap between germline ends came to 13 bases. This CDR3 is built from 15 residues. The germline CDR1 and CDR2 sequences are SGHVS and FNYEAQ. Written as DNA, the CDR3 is TGTGCCAGCAGCTTAGGTCAGGGGGGTCTCAATGAGCAGTTCTTC. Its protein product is CASSLGQGGLNEQFF.

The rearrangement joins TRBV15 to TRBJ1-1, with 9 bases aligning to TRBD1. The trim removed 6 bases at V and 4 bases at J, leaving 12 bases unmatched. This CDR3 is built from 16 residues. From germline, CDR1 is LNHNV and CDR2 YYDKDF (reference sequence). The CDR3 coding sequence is TGTGCCACCAGGGCTACCACAGGGGGCAGGGGCACTGAAGCTTTCTTT. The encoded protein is CATRATTGGRGTEAFF.

Here the CDR3 DNA reads TGTGCCAGCACCTCACTGGGGGGGACTAATGAAAAACTGTTTTTT. As protein: CASTSLGGTNEKLFF. The J gene is TRBJ1-4, the V gene TRBV6-5; TRBD1 might be the D (5 bases). V lost 7 bases and J 2 bases, leaving 14 bases between the germline ends. CDR3 length: 15 amino acids. Germline CDR1 reads MNHEY; CDR2 reads SVGAGI.